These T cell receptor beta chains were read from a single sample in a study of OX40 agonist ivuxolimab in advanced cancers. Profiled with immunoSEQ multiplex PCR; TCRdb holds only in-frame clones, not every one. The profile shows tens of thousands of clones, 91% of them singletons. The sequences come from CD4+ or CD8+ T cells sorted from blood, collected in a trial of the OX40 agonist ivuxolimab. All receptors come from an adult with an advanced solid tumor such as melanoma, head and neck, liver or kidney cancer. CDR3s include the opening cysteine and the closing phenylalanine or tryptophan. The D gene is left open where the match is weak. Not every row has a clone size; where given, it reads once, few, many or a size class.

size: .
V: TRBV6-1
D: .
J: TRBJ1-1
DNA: TGTGCCAGCAGTGAAGCGGCTTATAACACTGAAGCTTTCTTT
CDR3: CASSEAAYNTEAFF

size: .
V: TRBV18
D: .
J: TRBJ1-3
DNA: TGTGCCAGCTCGCTCTCTCAGGGGAAAAACACCATATATTTT
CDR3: CASSLSQGKNTIYF

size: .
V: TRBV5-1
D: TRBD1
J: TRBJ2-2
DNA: TGCGCCAGCAGCACCGGGACAGTCACCGGGGAGCTGTTTTTT
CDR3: CASSTGTVTGELFF

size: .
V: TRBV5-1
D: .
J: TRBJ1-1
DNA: TGCGCCAGCAGCCGAGGAGCAGGGAGGGGGAACACTGAAGCTTTCTTT
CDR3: CASSRGAGRGNTEAFF

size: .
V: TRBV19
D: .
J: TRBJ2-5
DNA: TGTGCCAGTAGTGCGGGACACCTCCAAGAGACCCAGTACTTC
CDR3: CASSAGHLQETQYF

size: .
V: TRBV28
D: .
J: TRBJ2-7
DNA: TGTGCCAGCCTTTCGCAGGGCGAGCAGTACTTC
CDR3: CASLSQGEQYF

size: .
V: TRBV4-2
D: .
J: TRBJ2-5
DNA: TGTGCCAGCAGCCAAACGACTAGTGGGGTCGGAGAGACCCAGTACTTC
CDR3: CASSQTTSGVGETQYF

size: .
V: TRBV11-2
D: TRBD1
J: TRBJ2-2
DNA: TGTGCCAGCAGAGACAGGGACGATAACACCGGGGAGCTGTTTTTT
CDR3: CASRDRDDNTGELFF

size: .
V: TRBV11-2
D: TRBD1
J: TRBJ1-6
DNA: TGTGCCAGCAGCCAAATGGGACAGGGGACACCCCTCCACTTT
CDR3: CASSQMGQGTPLHF

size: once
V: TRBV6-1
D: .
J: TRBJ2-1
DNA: TGTGCCAGCAGTGAGTATTTCGGGACCCTTAATGAGCAGTTCTTC
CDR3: CASSEYFGTLNEQFF

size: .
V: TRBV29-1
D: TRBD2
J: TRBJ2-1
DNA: TGCAGCGTCCTGGGACTAGCGGGAGTTCGGCAGTTCTTC
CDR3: CSVLGLAGVRQFF

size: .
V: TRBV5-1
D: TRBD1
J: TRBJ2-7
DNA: TGCGCCAGCAGCTTGGATGGACAGGGGGCCTACGAGCAGTACTTC
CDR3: CASSLDGQGAYEQYF

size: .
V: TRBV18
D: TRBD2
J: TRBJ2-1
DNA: TGTGCCAGCTCCCTACTAGCGAGCTCCTACAATGAGCAGTTCTTC
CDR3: CASSLLASSYNEQFF

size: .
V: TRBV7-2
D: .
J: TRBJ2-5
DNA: TGTGCCAGCAGCCCCCCTCCAGGGCGGGAGACCCAGTACTTC
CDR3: CASSPPPGRETQYF

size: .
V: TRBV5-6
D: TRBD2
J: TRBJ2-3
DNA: TGTGCCAGCAGCTCCGAGCGGGAGGGCCGGGGAGATACGCAGTATTTT
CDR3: CASSSEREGRGDTQYF

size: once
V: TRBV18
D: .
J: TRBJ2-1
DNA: TGTGCCAGCTCACCACAACAGGGAGGGCATGAGCAGTTCTTC
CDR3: CASSPQQGGHEQFF

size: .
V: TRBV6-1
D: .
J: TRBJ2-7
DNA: TGTGCCAGCAGGAGGGCTCCGACGGGGGAGCAGTACTTC
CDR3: CASRRAPTGEQYF

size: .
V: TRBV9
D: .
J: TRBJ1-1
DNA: TGTGCCAGCAGCGTAGTAGGGGGAAACACTGAAGCTTTCTTT
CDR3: CASSVVGGNTEAFF

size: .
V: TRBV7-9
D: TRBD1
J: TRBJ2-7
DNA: TGTGCCAGCAGCTTAGGAGGGACAGGGGGCTTCAACGAGCAGTACTTC
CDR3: CASSLGGTGGFNEQYF

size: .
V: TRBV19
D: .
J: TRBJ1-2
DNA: TGTGCCAGTGACGCCGGAAGCGGGCCTTATGGCTACACCTTC
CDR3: CASDAGSGPYGYTF

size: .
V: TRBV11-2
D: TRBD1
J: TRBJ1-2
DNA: TGTGCCAGCAGCTTTGGGGACAGGACTTTCGGCTACACCTTC
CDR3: CASSFGDRTFGYTF

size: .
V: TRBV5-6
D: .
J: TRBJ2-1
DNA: TGTGCCAGCAGCTTGGTGGCGTGGGGTCGGGATGAGCAGTTCTTC
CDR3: CASSLVAWGRDEQFF

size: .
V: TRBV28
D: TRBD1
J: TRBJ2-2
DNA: TGTGCCAGCAGTTCAGGACAGGGAAACACCGGGGAGCTGTTTTTT
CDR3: CASSSGQGNTGELFF

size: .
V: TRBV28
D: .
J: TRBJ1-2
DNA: TGTGCCAGCAAGCCGCGGGATCCCACGGGGGGCTACACCTTC
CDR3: CASKPRDPTGGYTF

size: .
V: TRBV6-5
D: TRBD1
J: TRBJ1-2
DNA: TGTGCCAGCAGGGGGGACAGTGACTATGGCTACACCTTC
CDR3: CASRGDSDYGYTF

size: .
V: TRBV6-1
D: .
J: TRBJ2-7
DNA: TGTGCCAGCAGTCGGGGGCCCTACGAGCAGTACTTC
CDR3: CASSRGPYEQYF

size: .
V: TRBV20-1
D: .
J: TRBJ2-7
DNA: TGCAGTGCTAGTGATAATTCCGAGCAGTACTTC
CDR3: CSASDNSEQYF

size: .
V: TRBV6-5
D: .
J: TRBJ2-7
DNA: TGTGCCAGCAGTTACCTATTGGGACCTGGAGAGCAGTACTTC
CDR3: CASSYLLGPGEQYF

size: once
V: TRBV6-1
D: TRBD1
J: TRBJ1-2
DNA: TGTGCCAGCAGTGAATCCGACAGGGGGAACTATGGCTACACCTTC
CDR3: CASSESDRGNYGYTF

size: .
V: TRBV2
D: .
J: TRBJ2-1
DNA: TGTGCCAGCAGTGAACGGGGATTTACCACCTACAATGAGCAGTTCTTC
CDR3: CASSERGFTTYNEQFF

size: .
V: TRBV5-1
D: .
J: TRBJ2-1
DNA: TGCGCCAGCAGCCCCGGGACTCCGCCTGGGGTCTACAATGAGCAGTTCTTC
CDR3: CASSPGTPPGVYNEQFF

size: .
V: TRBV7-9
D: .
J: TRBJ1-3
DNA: TGTGCCAGCAGGGCAGGGGCTGGAAACACCATATATTTT
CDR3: CASRAGAGNTIYF

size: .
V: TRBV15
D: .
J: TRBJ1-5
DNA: TGTGCCACCAGTTCGGGGGGCCCCAATCAGCCCCAGCATTTT
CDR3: CATSSGGPNQPQHF

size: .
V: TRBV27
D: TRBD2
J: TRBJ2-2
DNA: TGTGCCAGCAGTTCGCCCATGGCGATAGCGGGAGGGCCCAACACCGGGGAGCTGTTTTTT
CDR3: CASSSPMAIAGGPNTGELFF

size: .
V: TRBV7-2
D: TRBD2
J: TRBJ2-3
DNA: TGTGCCAGCAGCCTCTGGACTAGCGGGGACACAGATACGCAGTATTTT
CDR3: CASSLWTSGDTDTQYF

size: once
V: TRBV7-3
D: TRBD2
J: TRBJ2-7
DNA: TGTGCCAGCAGCCCGGGGGGATCCTACGAGCAGTACTTC
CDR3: CASSPGGSYEQYF

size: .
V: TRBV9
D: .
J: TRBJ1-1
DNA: TGTGCCAGCAGCCAGAGGGGGAACACTGAAGCTTTCTTT
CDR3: CASSQRGNTEAFF

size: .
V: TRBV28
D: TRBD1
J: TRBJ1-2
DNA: TGTGCCAGCAGTGGGGTCACAGGGGGCAAGAACTATGGCTACACCTTC
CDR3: CASSGVTGGKNYGYTF

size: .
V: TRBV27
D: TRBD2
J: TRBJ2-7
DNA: TGTGCCAGCAGTTTGGGTAGCGGGAGCTCCTACGAGCAGTACTTC
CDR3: CASSLGSGSSYEQYF

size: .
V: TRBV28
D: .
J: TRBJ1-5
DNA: TGTGCCAGCAGTCCGCTCAGGGATCAGCCCCAGCATTTT
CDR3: CASSPLRDQPQHF

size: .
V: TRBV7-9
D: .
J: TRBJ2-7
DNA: TGTGCCAGCAGCGCTAACAGCTACGAGCAGTACTTC
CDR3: CASSANSYEQYF

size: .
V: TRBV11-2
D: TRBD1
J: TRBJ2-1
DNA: TGTGCCAGCAGCTTAGGGGTCCAGGGACAGCCGTTCTTC
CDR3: CASSLGVQGQPFF

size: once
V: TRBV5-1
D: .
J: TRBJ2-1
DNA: TGCGCCAGCAGCTTGGCCGTTCTCTACAATGAGCAGTTCTTC
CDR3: CASSLAVLYNEQFF

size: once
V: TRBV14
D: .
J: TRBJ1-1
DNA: TGTGCCAGCAGCCAGACAAGGAACACTGAAGCTTTCTTT
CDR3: CASSQTRNTEAFF